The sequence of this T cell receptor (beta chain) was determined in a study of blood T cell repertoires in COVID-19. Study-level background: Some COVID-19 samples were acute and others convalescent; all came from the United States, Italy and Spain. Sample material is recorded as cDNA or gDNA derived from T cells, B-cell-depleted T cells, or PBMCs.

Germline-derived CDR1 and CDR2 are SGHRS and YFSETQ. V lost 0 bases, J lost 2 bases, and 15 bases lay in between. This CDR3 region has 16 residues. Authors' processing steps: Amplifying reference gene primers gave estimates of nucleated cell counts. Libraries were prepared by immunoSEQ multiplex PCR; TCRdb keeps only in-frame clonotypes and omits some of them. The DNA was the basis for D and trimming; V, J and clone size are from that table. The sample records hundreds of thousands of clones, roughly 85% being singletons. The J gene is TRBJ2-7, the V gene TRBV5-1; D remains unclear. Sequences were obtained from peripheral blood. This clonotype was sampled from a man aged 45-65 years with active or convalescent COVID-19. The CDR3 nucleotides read TGCGCCAGCAGCTTGGAAGGTGGTAGCAGTACCTACGAGCAGTACTTC. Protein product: CASSLEGGSSTYEQYF.